Below, 17 T cell receptor beta chains from the same sample are listed, as sequenced in a study of cytomegalovirus exposure and HLA in healthy donors. The PCR made use of 60 Vbeta and 13 Jbeta primers. The protocol was immunoSEQ multiplex PCR, while the TCRdb copy is restricted to in-frame clones and leaves out a portion. Here the sample spans 180,000 or so clones, about three quarters being singletons. The sample consisted of PBMCs. All receptors derive from a man aged 45-65 years in good health and CMV-seropositive.

This rearrangement joins TRBV11-3 to TRBJ1-2; no firm D call. Trimming stripped 0 bases from V and 7 bases from J, with 15 bases between. The CDR3 extends over 15 amino acids. Looked up from germline, CDR1 is SGHNT and CDR2 is YENEEA. This chain's CDR3 is CASSLDHGWAGGYTF. The CDR3 DNA reads TGTGCCAGCAGCTTAGATCATGGCTGGGCCGGTGGCTACACCTTC.

The rearrangement joins TRBV7-6 to TRBJ2-7, with 9 positions matching TRBD1. The CDR3 is 15 amino acids. The J segment lost 7 bases and the V segment lost 6 bases, leaving 13 bases of the junction unmatched. Germline V gene data show CDR1 as SGHVS and CDR2 as FNYEAQ. The CDR3 reads CASSPSGTGLREQYF. As DNA, the CDR3 is TGTGCCAGCAGTCCCTCCGGGACAGGGCTTCGGGAGCAGTACTTC. Filled out from reference TRBV7-6 and TRBJ2-7, the complete variable domain reads GAGVSQSPRYKVTKRGQDVALRCDPISGHVSLYWYRQALGQGPEFLTYFNYEAQQDKSGLPNDRFSAERPEGSISTLTIQRTEQRDSAMYRCASSPSGTGLREQYFGPGTRLTVT.

The chain joins TRBV11-2 to TRBJ2-5; the D gene is possibly TRBD2 (6 bases). The CDR3 consists of 14 residues. Germline V gene sequence: CDR1 SGHAT, CDR2 FQNNGV. V was cut by 1 base and J by 5 bases, with 11 bases left in between. CDR3 nucleotide sequence: TGTGCCAGCAGCTTAGTTGGAGGGCCGGAGACCCAGTACTTC. It codes for CASSLVGGPETQYF. The complete variable domain, with remaining parts taken from reference TRBV11-2 and TRBJ2-5, reads EAGVAQSPRYKIIEKRQSVAFWCNPISGHATLYWYQQILGQGPKLLIQFQNNGVVDDSQLPKDRFSAERLKGVDSTLKIQPAKLEDSAVYLCASSLVGGPETQYFGPGTRLLVL.

The V call is TRBV10-2, the J call TRBJ2-1, with 9 bases aligning to TRBD1. Per the germline V gene, CDR1 is WSHSY and CDR2 is SAAADI. The CDR3 is 20 residues long. The V and J ends lost 0 bases and 2 bases, in that order; junction bases with no gene match: 14. The CDR3 region has the DNA TGCGCCAGCAGTGAGTCTGTCCCGGGACAGGGACGGAAGACCTACAATGAGCAGTTCTTC. It is translated as CASSESVPGQGRKTYNEQFF.

The J gene is TRBJ2-5, the V gene TRBV5-1, with D possibly matching TRBD1 (6 bases). Germline CDR1 is SGHRS and CDR2 is YFSETQ. Trimming left V 1 base short and J 2 bases short, with 9 bases between. The CDR3 length is 14 residues. In DNA form, the CDR3 reads TGCGCCAGCAGCTTGCTAACAGGGCAAGAGACCCAGTACTTC. Protein: CASSLLTGQETQYF.

V is TRBV28 and J is TRBJ1-1; 10 bases agree with TRBD1. The junction had 6 bases not matched to a gene; V was cut back by 5 bases and J by 3 bases. There are 15 residues in the CDR3. The germline V gene encodes CDR1 MDHEN and CDR2 SYDVKM. CDR3 in amino acids: CASSTAGTGDTEAFF. CDR3 bases: TGTGCCAGCAGTACTGCCGGGACAGGGGACACTGAAGCTTTCTTT.

This rearrangement joins TRBV30 to TRBJ2-7, with 12 bases identical to TRBD2. The germline V gene encodes CDR1 GTSNPN and CDR2 SVGIG (reference sequence). After removal of 7 bases from V and 2 bases from J, the junction contained 3 bases not matched to a gene. CDR3 length: 13 amino acids. The CDR3 region is CAYASGGAYEQYF. CDR3 sequence (DNA): TGTGCCTACGCTAGCGGGGGGGCCTACGAGCAGTACTTC.

V usage is TRBV18 and J usage is TRBJ1-5, with D hard to call. The CDR3 consists of 14 residues. V shed 2 bases and J shed 4 bases, with 9 bases lying between them. CDR1 and CDR2 (germline): KGHSH, LQKENI. CDR3 in DNA: TGTGCCAGCTCACCATATGACGGGAATCAGCCCCAGCATTTT. This gives the protein CASSPYDGNQPQHF.

The chain is built from TRBV5-4 and TRBJ2-7; no reliable D call. CDR1 is SGHNT, CDR2 YYREEE, per germline (reference sequence). This CDR3 is built from 14 residues. The ends were cut back, 3 bases at V and 2 bases at J, with 12 bases in the middle. CDR3 bases: TGTGCCAGCAGCTCATATGACACCACCTACGAGCAGTACTTC. It translates to CASSSYDTTYEQYF.

In its sample, this clone was seen once. The chain combines TRBV5-1 with TRBJ2-3; the match to TRBD2 covers 9 bases. Germline loops: CDR1 SGHRS, CDR2 YFSETQ. V lost 4 bases, J lost 3 bases, and 9 bases stayed unmatched. The CDR3 is made up of 16 amino acids. The CDR3 region has the DNA TGCGCCAGCAGCGGGGGGCTAGCGGGGAGTACAGATACGCAGTATTTT. Translation: CASSGGLAGSTDTQYF.

This clone was observed a few times. The V and J genes are TRBV11-2 and TRBJ2-7; a possible D gene is TRBD2 (5 bases). In germline, CDR1 is SGHAT, CDR2 FQNNGV. CDR3 length: 14 amino acids. V dropped 2 bases and J dropped 5 bases, with 13 bases sitting between them. The CDR3 protein is CASSLFEGVDEQYF. CDR3 DNA sequence: TGTGCCAGCAGCTTATTCGAGGGCGTCGACGAGCAGTACTTC.

This chain joins TRBV7-9 and TRBJ2-1; 12 bases fit TRBD1. In germline, CDR1 is SEHNR, CDR2 FQNEAQ (reference sequence). This CDR3 contains 16 residues. Germline trimming cut 6 bases from V and 2 bases from J; bases unmatched to any gene: 5. CDR3 loop: CASSPGQGATYNEQFF. The DNA of the CDR3 is TGTGCCAGCAGTCCGGGACAGGGGGCGACCTACAATGAGCAGTTCTTC.

V usage is TRBV7-9 and J usage is TRBJ2-5, with 8 bases fitting TRBD1. The germline V gene encodes CDR1 SEHNR and CDR2 FQNEAQ (reference sequence). The CDR3 runs to 15 residues. V lost 0 bases to trimming and J lost 5 bases; unmatched junction nucleotides: 5. The CDR3 DNA follows: TGTGCCAGCAGCTTAGCGCGGACAGGGTTGGAGACCCAGTACTTC. This gives the protein CASSLARTGLETQYF.

The chain links TRBV18 to TRBJ1-4, with D hard to call. The germline V gene has CDR1 KGHSH and CDR2 LQKENI. V was shortened by 2 bases and J by 0 bases, with 10 bases between the two germline ends. The CDR3 totals 16 residues. The CDR3, as DNA: TGTGCCAGCTCACCAGGAGCCACCGCAACTAATGAAAAACTGTTTTTT. Its translation: CASSPGATATNEKLFF.

This chain joins TRBV5-5 and TRBJ1-5, with 10 positions matching TRBD1. CDR1 is SGHKS and CDR2 is YYEKEE in the germline V gene (reference sequence). This CDR3 has 15 residues. The V and J ends lost 2 bases and 4 bases, in that order; junction bases with no gene match: 3. The CDR3 loop reads CASSFRDRGNQPQHF. The CDR3 bases are TGTGCCAGCAGCTTTCGGGACAGGGGAAATCAGCCCCAGCATTTT.

This clone appeared a few times. The J gene is TRBJ2-4, the V gene TRBV19, with 10 bases aligning to TRBD1. V gave up 6 bases and J gave up 6 bases; unmatched junction bases: 5. CDR3 length: 14 residues. Germline V gene sequence: CDR1 LNHDA, CDR2 SQIVND (reference sequence). This CDR3 is CASSSWDRGNIQYF. The CDR3 bases are TGTGCCAGTAGCTCTTGGGACAGGGGAAACATTCAGTACTTC. The full variable domain, completed using reference TRBV19 and TRBJ2-4, is DGGITQSPKYLFRKEGQNVTLSCEQNLNHDAMYWYRQDPGQGLRLIYYSQIVNDFQKGDIAEGYSVSREKKESFPLTVTSAQKNPTAFYLCASSSWDRGNIQYFGAGTRLSVL.

The CDR3 DNA is TGTGCCAGTAGTATAGTGGGCGGGGGATCCTACAATGAGCAGTTCTTC. It is translated as CASSIVGGGSYNEQFF. The chain couples TRBV19 to TRBJ2-1, with 7 bases that match TRBD2. With 1 base clipped from V and 1 base from J, the junction kept 4 bases outside the gene matches. CDR1 is LNHDA and CDR2 is SQIVND in the germline V gene (reference sequence). The CDR3 runs to 16 residues.